What follows are 10 T cell receptor beta chains derived from one specimen sequenced in a study of human T cells and chemical hapten exposure (dated by TCRdb to the early 2020s). The protocol used for the library was RACE. Sequenced using a NextSeq 500. TCRdb trimmed the raw reads at Q25, called clones with MiXCR and kept productive beta chains. Each entry is one CDR3 protein sequence, shown with its most common DNA and genes. Across this sample there are 300,000 to 400,000 distinct CDR3 sequences, with roughly 4.6% seen only once. 2.5% to 3% of the sample is in the top ten clones. Reading the label with the study, this specimen's time point is: pre-sensitization, week 0. The treatment or condition tag for this specimen amounts to: therapeutic diphenylcyclopropenone sensitization with weekly scalp DPC. The source material was whole blood, sampled in connection with sensitization to the hapten diphenylcyclopropenone (DPC). The receptors here all came from a woman in her fifties or sixties with alopecia areata. Some clones in this sample may be carry-over from other donors' samples.

V gene TRBV12-3 or TRBV12-4 combines with J gene TRBJ2-7; no clear D. The CDR3 sequence is 14 residues long. Trimming took 3 bases from V and 1 from J, leaving 10 bases between them. The DNA of the CDR3 is TGTGCCAGCAGTTTGTATGGCAAGTCCTACGAGCAGTACTTC. Protein product: CASSLYGKSYEQYF.

This clonotype came up many times. The chain joins TRBV7-2 to TRBJ2-1, with D hard to call. Trimming shortened V by 4 bases and J by 9 bases, and 13 bases separated the two germline ends. CDR3 length: 13 residues. Germline CDR1 and CDR2: SGHTA and FQGNSA. The CDR3 is CASSSRPISEQFF. The CDR3, as DNA: TGTGCCAGCAGCTCCCGACCAATCTCTGAGCAGTTCTTC. The entire variable domain, with the rest obtained from reference TRBV7-2 and TRBJ2-1, is as follows: GAGVSQSPSNKVTEKGKDVELRCDPISGHTALYWYRQSLGQGLEFLIYFQGNSAPDKSGLPSDRFSAERTGGSVSTLTIQRTQQEDSAVYLCASSSRPISEQFFGPGTRLTVL.

This clonotype has only a few counts. CDR3 region: CASSPRGLAGADTQYF. CDR3 coding DNA: TGTGCCAGCAGCCCTAGGGGACTAGCGGGAGCCGATACGCAGTATTTT. This chain connects TRBV7-2 to TRBJ2-3, with 14 bases fitting TRBD2. The trim removed 5 bases at V and 6 bases at J, leaving 7 bases unmatched. Germline CDR1 and CDR2: SGHTA and FQGNSA. The CDR3 sequence is 16 residues long.

This chain uses TRBV4-3 with TRBJ2-1; no reliable D call. Trimming shortened V by 6 bases and J by 6 bases, and 6 bases separated the two germline ends. Germline V lookup: CDR1 LGHNA, CDR2 YSLEER. The CDR3 contains 11 residues. The CDR3 region is CASRGSNEQFF. The CDR3 DNA follows: TGCGCCAGCAGGGGAAGCAATGAGCAGTTCTTC.

This clonotype was seen only a few times. The gene calls are TRBV6-1 and TRBJ2-1; D is unclear. The V gene's germline CDR1 is MNHNS and CDR2 SASEGT. CDR3 length equals 13 residues. V dropped 7 bases and J dropped 7 bases, with 14 bases sitting between them. DNA of the CDR3: TGTGCCAGCACCCTGTGGGGTCAGAATGAGCAGTTCTTC. Its translation is CASTLWGQNEQFF.

This clonotype was found many times. The chain joins TRBV11-2 to TRBJ2-1, with 9 bases matching TRBD2. V shed 3 bases and J 6 bases; nucleotides not matched to a gene: 3. The length of the CDR3 is 14 residues. Germline assignment: CDR1 SGHAT and CDR2 FQNNGV. The CDR3 DNA follows: TGTGCCAGCAGCTTCGGACTAGCGTCCAATGAGCAGTTCTTC. Translating it yields CASSFGLASNEQFF.

The V and J genes are TRBV28 and TRBJ2-1; 13 bases map to TRBD2. The CDR3 is 15 residues long. After removal of 8 bases from V and 6 bases from J, the junction contained 7 bases not matched to a gene. Germline CDR1 is MDHEN and CDR2 is SYDVKM. In DNA form, the CDR3 reads TGTGCCAGCTTCGACAGGACTAGCGGGAGCAATGAGCAGTTCTTC. It codes for CASFDRTSGSNEQFF.

This chain uses TRBV6-2 or TRBV6-3 with TRBJ2-5, with D perhaps TRBD1 (5 bases). The CDR3 extends over 14 amino acids. The germline CDR1 and CDR2 sequences are MNHEY and SVGEGT. V dropped 6 bases and J dropped 2 bases, with 13 bases sitting between them. CDR3 nucleotides: TGTGCCAGCAGAAAGGACAAAGGGCAAGAGACCCAGTACTTC. Amino acid sequence: CASRKDKGQETQYF.

This clonotype was found a few times. The genes are TRBV7-8 and TRBJ1-2, with D maybe TRBD1 (5 bases). Germline V gives CDR1 SGHVS, CDR2 FQNEAQ. Trimming removed 5 bases at V and 4 bases at J, with 14 bases between. The CDR3 contains 14 residues. The CDR3 bases are TGTGCCAGCAGCACAAGACTGGGGCCCTATGGCTACACCTTC. Translating gives CASSTRLGPYGYTF.

This clonotype was detected ten times or more. The V call is TRBV4-3, the J call TRBJ2-4; D uncertain. Germline V gene sequence: CDR1 LGHNA, CDR2 YSLEER. This CDR3 comprises 15 residues. V lost 1 base to trimming and J lost 6 bases, with 13 bases between them. The CDR3: CASSQGALNGNIQYF. In nucleotides, the CDR3 is TGCGCCAGCAGCCAAGGCGCCTTAAATGGAAACATTCAGTACTTC.